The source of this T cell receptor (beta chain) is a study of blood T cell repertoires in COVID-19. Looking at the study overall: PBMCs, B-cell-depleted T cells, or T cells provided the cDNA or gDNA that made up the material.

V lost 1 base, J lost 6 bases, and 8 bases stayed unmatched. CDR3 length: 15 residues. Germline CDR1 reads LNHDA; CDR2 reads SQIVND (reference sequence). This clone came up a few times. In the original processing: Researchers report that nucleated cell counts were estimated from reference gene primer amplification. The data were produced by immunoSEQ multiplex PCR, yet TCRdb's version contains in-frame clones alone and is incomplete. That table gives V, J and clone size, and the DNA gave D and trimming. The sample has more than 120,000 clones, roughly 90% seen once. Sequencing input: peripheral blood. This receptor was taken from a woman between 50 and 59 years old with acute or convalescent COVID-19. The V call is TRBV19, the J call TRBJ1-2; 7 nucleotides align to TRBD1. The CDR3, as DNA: TGTGCCAGTAGTATAGGAATCCACGGACAGGATGGCTACACCTTC. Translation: CASSIGIHGQDGYTF.